Shown below are 7 T cell receptor beta chains from a single sample sequenced in a study of cytomegalovirus exposure and HLA in healthy donors. PCR involved 60 Vbeta and 13 Jbeta primers. Only in-frame clones appear in the TCRdb table, and some are missing; sequencing was by immunoSEQ multiplex PCR. The data contain fewer than 150,000 clones, nearly 80% of them singletons. Sequenced material: PBMCs. The receptors shown here come from a man aged 25-40 years in good health and CMV-seronegative.

The chain couples TRBV2 to TRBJ1-3; D is unclear. Germline loops: CDR1 SNHLY, CDR2 FYNNEI. V lost 5 bases to trimming and J lost 4 bases, with 3 bases between them. The length of the CDR3 is 11 residues. For the CDR3, the DNA is TGTGCCAGCAGTACAGGAAACACCATATATTTT. Translating gives CASSTGNTIYF.

The genes are TRBV5-8 and TRBJ2-1; D may be TRBD2 (6 bases). Germline V gene sequence: CDR1 SGHTS, CDR2 YDEGEE. The CDR3 runs to 15 residues. V shed 4 bases and J shed 12 bases, with 23 bases lying between them. The CDR3 protein is CASSLEGADHSGQFF. In nucleotides, the CDR3 is TGTGCCAGCAGCCTGGAGGGAGCGGACCATTCAGGGCAGTTCTTC.

This clone has a handful of counts. The chain joins TRBV6-1 to TRBJ2-7, with 7 bases matching TRBD2. Trimming took 3 bases from V and 3 from J; bases not matched to a gene: 5. Germline values: CDR1 MNHNS, CDR2 SASEGT. CDR3 length: 14 residues. The CDR3 DNA sequence: TGTGCCAGCAGTGAGGGCGGGACTAACTACGAGCAGTACTTC. This translates into CASSEGGTNYEQYF.

This chain links TRBV12-2 with TRBJ2-7; TRBD1 is the table's D call and was not checked against the DNA. TRBV12-2 is a pseudogene locus. This CDR3 has 12 residues. This CDR3 reads CASRSRENEQYF. The CDR3 DNA sequence: TGTGCAAGTCGCTCCAGGGAAAACGAGCAGTACTTC.

This chain joins TRBV28 and TRBJ2-7, with D possibly being TRBD2 (5 bases). Germline values: CDR1 MDHEN, CDR2 SYDVKM. V was trimmed by 7 bases and J by 4 bases, leaving 11 bases between them. This CDR3 is 12 amino acids long. The CDR3 region is CASNNRGYEQYF. DNA for the CDR3: TGTGCCAGCAATAACCGGGGTTACGAGCAGTACTTC.

The rearrangement links TRBV4-1 to TRBJ2-2, with TRBD2 matching over 11 bases. Germline CDR1 reads MGHRA; CDR2 reads YSYEKL. Unmatched junction bases numbered 10, after V lost 0 bases and J lost 4 bases. The CDR3 has 19 residues. In DNA, the CDR3 is TGCGCCAGCAGCCAAGAGGAGTTTCGGCTAGCGGGGGGCACCGGGGAGCTGTTTTTT. Encoded protein: CASSQEEFRLAGGTGELFF.

The table lists this clone with a count of one. This chain connects TRBV6-5 to TRBJ1-2; no reliable D call. CDR1 and CDR2 (germline): MNHEY, SVGAGI. This CDR3 has 14 residues. V lost 6 bases, J lost 1 base, and 12 bases lay in between. In DNA, the CDR3 is TGTGCCAGCAGCCCTCGGGAGGGTAACTATGGCTACACCTTC. It specifies CASSPREGNYGYTF.